This T cell receptor beta chain was sequenced in a study of blood T cell repertoires in COVID-19 (dated by TCRdb to 2020 to 2022). Looking at the study overall: Samples from collaborators originated in the United States, Italy and Spain and spanned both the acute and convalescent phases of COVID-19. Nearly every sample came with metadata listing a de-identified subject ID, COVID-19 status, age in years and sex. Where HLA class I and class II types were available, the types were taken from metadata supplied by the sample provider, not from assay-based typing. Samples came from the ongoing ImmuneRACE study (first 160 participants) plus 1,254 subjects from 6 global collaborators. The dataset comprised deeply sampled blood TCRbeta repertoires from subjects exposed to, actively infected with, or recovered from COVID-19. The material from the prospective study consisted of cDNA or gDNA derived from T cells, B-cell-depleted T cells, or PBMCs. A freely available public database, intended as a resource for researchers studying the immune response to SARS-CoV-2, is where the repertoires were released. The paper's findings and limits, for the study overall: How much clinical and demographic metadata was included differed by source and by participant, and the metadata was provided uncurated.

As for this clone: The antigen this receptor binds is unknown. Base qualities are not recorded, but no much larger clone differs from it by a single base.

TCRbeta CDR3 regions were amplified from genomic DNA by means of the immunoSEQ Assay, a bias-controlled multiplex PCR. The original pipeline was this. Within the assay, amplification of reference gene primers was used to estimate how many nucleated cells each sample contained. Sequence reads were collapsed and filtered to measure the absolute abundance of every unique TCRbeta CDR3 rearrangement. For each sample, productive Simpson clonality was calculated as the square root of Simpson's diversity index across productive rearrangements. TCRdb took this table from immuneACCESS and kept in-frame rearrangements with V and J called. Such tables lack part of the clones; where checked against another copy, unresolved V genes explain under half of the gap, and the rest is unexplained. D and trimming come from the DNA, and the V and J calls and clone size come from that table. Across this sample there are under 130,000 clones, with about four fifths seen only once. Of the sample, 30% to 45% is held by the ten largest clones.

Collaborating institutions collected whole blood in K2EDTA tubes following their own protocols. For TCRbeta analysis, collaborators shipped samples as frozen whole blood, isolated PBMCs, or DNA extracted from either of those sample types. The CDR3 measures 15 amino acids from cysteine to phenylalanine. The CDR3 DNA has 45 bases and is translated from base 1. A distance of 15 bases separates the germline ends of V and J, which lose 3 bases and 5 bases respectively. The germline V gene sets CDR1 to KGHSH and CDR2 to LQKENI. Sequenced sample: peripheral blood. This receptor was taken from a man aged 80 or over with acute or convalescent COVID-19. The V gene is TRBV18 and the J gene is TRBJ2-3; matching of 5 bases hints at TRBD2 as the D gene. The nucleotide sequence is given as TGTGCCAGCTCACCGGGATTAGCGCGTGGAGATACGCAGTATTTT. This is translated as CASSPGLARGDTQYF.